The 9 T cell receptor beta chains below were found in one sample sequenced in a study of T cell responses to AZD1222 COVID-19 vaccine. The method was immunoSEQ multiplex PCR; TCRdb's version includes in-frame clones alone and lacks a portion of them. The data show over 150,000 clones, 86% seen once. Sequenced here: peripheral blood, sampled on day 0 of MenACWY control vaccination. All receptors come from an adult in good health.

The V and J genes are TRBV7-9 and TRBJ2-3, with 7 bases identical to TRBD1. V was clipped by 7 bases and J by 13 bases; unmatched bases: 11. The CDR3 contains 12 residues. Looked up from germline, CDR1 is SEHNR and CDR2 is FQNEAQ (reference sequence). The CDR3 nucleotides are TGTGCCAGCAAAAACAGACAGGGTGGAAAGTATTTT. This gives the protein CASKNRQGGKYF.

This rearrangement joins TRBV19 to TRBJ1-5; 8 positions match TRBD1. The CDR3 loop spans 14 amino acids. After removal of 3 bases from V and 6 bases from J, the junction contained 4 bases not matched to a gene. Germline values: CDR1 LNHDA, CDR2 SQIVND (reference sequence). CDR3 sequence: CASSILTGGQPQHF. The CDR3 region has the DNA TGTGCCAGTAGTATTCTAACAGGGGGTCAGCCCCAGCATTTT.

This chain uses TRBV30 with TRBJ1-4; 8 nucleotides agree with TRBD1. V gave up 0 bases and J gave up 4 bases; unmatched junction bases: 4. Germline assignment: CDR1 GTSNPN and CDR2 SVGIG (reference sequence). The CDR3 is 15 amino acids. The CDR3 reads CAWSVGQGRNEKLFF. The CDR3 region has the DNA TGTGCCTGGAGTGTAGGACAGGGCCGTAATGAAAAACTGTTTTTT.

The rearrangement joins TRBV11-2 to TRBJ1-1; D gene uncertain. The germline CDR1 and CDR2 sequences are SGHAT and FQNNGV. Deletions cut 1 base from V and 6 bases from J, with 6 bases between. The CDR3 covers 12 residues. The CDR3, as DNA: TGTGCCAGCAGCTTAGCCGCTGCTGAAGCTTTCTTT. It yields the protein CASSLAAAEAFF.

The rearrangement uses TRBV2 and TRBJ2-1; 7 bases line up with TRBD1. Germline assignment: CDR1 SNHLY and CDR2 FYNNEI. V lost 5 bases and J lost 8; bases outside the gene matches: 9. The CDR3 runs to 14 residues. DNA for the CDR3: TGTGCCAGCAGTTTAGAGACAGGGATGGATGAGCAGTTCTTC. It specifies CASSLETGMDEQFF.

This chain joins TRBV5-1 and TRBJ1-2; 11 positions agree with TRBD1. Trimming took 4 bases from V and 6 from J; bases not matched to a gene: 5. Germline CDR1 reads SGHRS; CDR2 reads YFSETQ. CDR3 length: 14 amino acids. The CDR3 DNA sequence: TGCGCCAGCAGCCCGGGACAGGGGGTTGATGGCTACACCTTC. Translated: CASSPGQGVDGYTF.

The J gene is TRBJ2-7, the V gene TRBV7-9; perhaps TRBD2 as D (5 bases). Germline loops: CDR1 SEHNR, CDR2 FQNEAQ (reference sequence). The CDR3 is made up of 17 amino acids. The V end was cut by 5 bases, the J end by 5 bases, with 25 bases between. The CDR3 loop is CASSPLAGLSFPNEQYF. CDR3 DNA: TGTGCCAGCAGCCCCCTGGCAGGACTCTCCTTCCCGAACGAGCAGTACTTC. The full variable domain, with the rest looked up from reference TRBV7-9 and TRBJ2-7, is DTGVSQNPRHKITKRGQNVTFRCDPISEHNRLYWYRQTLGQGPEFLTYFQNEAQLEKSRLLSDRFSAERPKGSFSTLEIQRTEQGDSAMYLCASSPLAGLSFPNEQYFGPGTRLTVT.

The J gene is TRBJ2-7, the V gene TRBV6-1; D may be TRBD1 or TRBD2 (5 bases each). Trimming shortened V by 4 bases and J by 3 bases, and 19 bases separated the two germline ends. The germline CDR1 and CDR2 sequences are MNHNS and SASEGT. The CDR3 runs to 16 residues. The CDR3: CASSGRPGREGYEQYV. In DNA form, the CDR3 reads TGTGCCAGCAGTGGACGACCGGGACGGGAAGGCTACGAGCAGTACGTC.

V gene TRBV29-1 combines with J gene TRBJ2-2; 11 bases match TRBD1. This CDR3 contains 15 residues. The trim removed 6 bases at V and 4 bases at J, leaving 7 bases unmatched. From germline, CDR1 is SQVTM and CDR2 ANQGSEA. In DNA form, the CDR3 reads TGCAGCGTCGTGGACAGGGGGCGCCCCACCGGGGAGCTGTTTTTT. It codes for CSVVDRGRPTGELFF.